A single sample is the source of the 30 T cell receptor beta chains below, sequenced in a study of breast tumors, draining lymph nodes, adjacent tissues. Breast cancer patients provided tissue from their axillary draining lymph nodes. From the multiplex PCR reads, TCRdb called clonotypes with MiXCR, one entry per CDR3 protein. The sample includes fewer than 200,000 distinct CDR3 sequences, 30% to 35% of them seen just once. The source material was axillary lymph node tissue. These receptors were collected from a female donor with breast cancer. Some clones in this sample may be carry-over from other donors' samples.

Many counts were recorded for this clonotype. The chain employs TRBV11-2 and TRBJ2-7; D uncertain. Germline-derived CDR1 and CDR2 are SGHAT and FQNNGV. Trimming removed 3 bases at V and 2 bases at J, with 11 bases between. This CDR3 is 14 amino acids long. The CDR3 protein is CASSFAGETYEQYF. For the CDR3, the DNA is TGTGCCAGCAGCTTCGCTGGAGAAACCTACGAGCAGTACTTC.

As for this clonotype: A clone one base away is much larger, so this may be a read error. This chain connects TRBV30 to TRBJ1-5; D is perhaps TRBD1 (5 bases). Trimming left V 0 bases short and J 7 bases short, with 10 bases between. The CDR3 contains 13 residues. CDR1 is GTSNPN and CDR2 is SVGIG in the germline V gene (reference sequence). The CDR3 loop reads CAWSVWGRQPQHF. CDR3 bases: TGTGCCTGGAGTGTTTGGGGCCGACAGCCCCAGCATTTT. Full variable domain (remainder filled in from reference TRBV30 and TRBJ1-5): SQTIHQWPATLVQPVGSPLSLECTVEGTSNPNLYWYRQAAGRGLQLLFYSVGIGQISSEVPQNLSASRPQDRQFILSSKKLLLSDSGFYLCAWSVWGRQPQHFGDGTRLSIL.

This clonotype was seen a handful of times. The J gene is TRBJ1-1, the V gene TRBV7-6; possible D gene TRBD1, 5 bases. The V gene lost 1 base and the J gene lost 0 bases, with 15 bases spanning the gap. The CDR3 is 17 residues long. Germline assignment: CDR1 SGHVS and CDR2 FNYEAQ. CDR3 protein: CASSLDRRGFMNTEAFF. CDR3 in DNA: TGTGCCAGCAGCTTAGACAGAAGGGGATTTATGAACACTGAAGCTTTCTTT.

In its sample, this clonotype was seen many times. This chain links TRBV24-1 with TRBJ1-5; D unclear. Trimming removed 3 bases at V and 10 bases at J, with 15 bases between. The germline V gene has CDR1 KGHDR and CDR2 SFDVKD. The CDR3 length is 14 residues. The DNA of the CDR3 is TGTGCCACCAGTGATGACACTAGGTTTAAACCCCAGCATTTT. The encoded protein is CATSDDTRFKPQHF.

This clonotype was observed many times. Given a much more abundant clone one base away, this may be a read error. The chain is built from TRBV7-3 and TRBJ2-5, with 8 nucleotides matching TRBD2. The germline V gene has CDR1 SGHTA and CDR2 FQGTGA. The length of the CDR3 is 15 residues. The CDR3 region has the DNA TGTGCCAGCAGCCCCGTCGGACTAGCTTACGAGACCCAGCACTTC. Amino acids: CASSPVGLAYETQHF.

This clonotype was detected many times. The J gene is TRBJ2-1, the V gene TRBV24-1; a possible D gene is TRBD1 (5 bases). CDR1 is KGHDR, CDR2 SFDVKD, per germline. This CDR3 comprises 17 residues. Trimming shortened V by 3 bases and J by 4 bases, and 18 bases separated the two germline ends. The CDR3 loop reads CATSDNPGRSAYNEQFF. CDR3 sequence (DNA): TGTGCCACCAGTGATAATCCAGGGCGCTCGGCGTACAATGAGCAGTTCTTC.

On this clonotype itself: One end of the junction is discordant with germline, which a read error may explain. The rearrangement links TRBV10-3 to TRBJ2-2; 8 nucleotides align to TRBD1. Germline assignment: CDR1 ENHRY and CDR2 SYGVKD. The CDR3 is 20 amino acids. The CDR3 region has the DNA TGTGCCATCAGCACACCCCAGACAGGGGTTTTCTTCTCGAACACCGGGGAGCTGTTTTTC. Translated: CAISTPQTGVFFSNTGELFF.

The chain uses TRBV6-6 and TRBJ1-5; 11 nucleotides align to TRBD1. This CDR3 has 18 residues. V lost 8 bases and J lost 0; bases outside the gene matches: 12. Germline V gives CDR1 MNHNY, CDR2 SVGAGI (reference sequence). CDR3 sequence (DNA): TGTGCCAGCCGGACAGGACAGGGGGCTCCGGATAGCAATCAGCCCCAGCATTTT. Translation: CASRTGQGAPDSNQPQHF.

This clonotype was seen ten or more times. The chain is built from TRBV7-9 and TRBJ2-1; 8 bases agree with TRBD2. V shed 5 bases and J 5 bases; nucleotides not matched to a gene: 8. There are 15 residues in the CDR3. CDR1 is SEHNR, CDR2 FQNEAQ, per germline (reference sequence). CDR3 sequence reads: CASSPLGLENNEQFF. The CDR3 DNA reads as TGTGCCAGCAGCCCCCTGGGACTAGAGAACAATGAGCAGTTCTTC. The full variable domain, rest sourced from reference TRBV7-9 and TRBJ2-1, is DTGVSQNPRHKITKRGQNVTFRCDPISEHNRLYWYRQTLGQGPEFLTYFQNEAQLEKSRLLSDRFSAERPKGSFSTLEIQRTEQGDSAMYLCASSPLGLENNEQFFGPGTRLTVL.

V gene TRBV19 combines with J gene TRBJ2-6; D gene ambiguous. The ends were cut back, 5 bases at V and 4 bases at J, with 15 bases in the middle. The CDR3 has 16 residues. The germline gives CDR1 LNHDA, CDR2 SQIVND (reference sequence). The CDR3 bases are TGTGCCAGTAGTTTCCCCCGTGGTACCGGGGCCAACGTCCTGACTTTC. Translating it yields CASSFPRGTGANVLTF.

This chain connects TRBV13 to TRBJ2-5; 8 bases fit TRBD2. Germline loops: CDR1 PRHDT, CDR2 FYEKMQ (reference sequence). Trimming removed 4 bases from V and 4 bases from J; junction bases left unmatched: 8. The CDR3 is 15 residues long. CDR3 loop: CASSSILGGAETQYF. The DNA for the CDR3 is TGTGCCAGCAGCTCTATCCTCGGGGGGGCAGAGACCCAGTACTTC.

This clonotype was found many times. The chain recombines TRBV11-3 with TRBJ1-6; maybe TRBD1 (5 bases). Trimming removed 2 bases from V and 10 bases from J, with 12 bases in between. This CDR3 spans 14 amino acids. Germline CDR1 and CDR2: SGHNT and YENEEA. DNA for the CDR3: TGTGCCAGCAGCTTACGACAGATCGGATCACCCCTCCACTTT. As protein: CASSLRQIGSPLHF.

This clonotype was seen ten or more times. This chain links TRBV9 with TRBJ1-4; the match to TRBD1 covers 10 bases. Trimming took 0 bases from V and 8 from J; bases not matched to a gene: 4. CDR3 length: 15 amino acids. From germline, CDR1 is SGDLS and CDR2 YYNGEE. The DNA for the CDR3 is TGTGCCAGCAGCGTAGGGACAGGGGGATTCGAAAAACTGTTTTTT. Its translation: CASSVGTGGFEKLFF.

There are many counts of this clonotype. V gene TRBV7-2 combines with J gene TRBJ2-3; D is uncertain. V dropped 3 bases and J dropped 4 bases, with 17 bases sitting between them. The germline CDR1 and CDR2 sequences are SGHTA and FQGNSA. CDR3 length equals 16 residues. The CDR3 here is CASSFRLASGPDTQYF. CDR3 nucleotides: TGTGCCAGCAGCTTCCGACTCGCCTCCGGTCCAGATACGCAGTATTTT.

This clonotype was found many times. V and J are TRBV6-5 and TRBJ2-1; D remains unclear. CDR1 and CDR2 from the germline V gene are MNHEY and SVGAGI. The V gene lost 2 bases and the J gene lost 5 bases, with 1 base spanning the gap. The CDR3 sequence is 11 residues long. CDR3 protein: CASSYDNEQFF. In DNA form, the CDR3 reads TGTGCCAGCAGTTACGACAATGAGCAGTTCTTC.

The V and J genes are TRBV5-6 and TRBJ1-1; D is uncertain. The V and J ends lost 1 base and 0 bases respectively, with 13 bases between them. This CDR3 has 16 residues. The germline gives CDR1 SGHDT, CDR2 YYEEEE. The CDR3 loop is CASSLRSRVMNTEAFF. The CDR3 nucleotides read TGTGCCAGCAGCTTGAGAAGCCGGGTGATGAACACTGAAGCTTTCTTT.

In its sample, this clonotype was seen many times. This chain uses TRBV15 with TRBJ2-7; 9 nucleotides line up with TRBD2. The CDR3 length is 16 residues. Germline values: CDR1 LNHNV, CDR2 YYDKDF (reference sequence). Germline trimming cut 1 base from V and 1 base from J; bases unmatched to any gene: 5. CDR3 in DNA: TGTGCCACCAGCAGAGTCCGAGCGGGGGGTTCCTACGAGCAGTACTTC. Amino acids: CATSRVRAGGSYEQYF.

This clonotype was picked up a small number of times. The chain recombines TRBV6-6 with TRBJ1-1; D call uncertain. The CDR3 consists of 15 residues. V lost 6 bases to trimming and J lost 5 bases, with 19 bases between them. Per germline, CDR1 MNHNY and CDR2 SVGAGI (reference sequence). The CDR3 sequence is CASSPGHSSLTEAFF. The CDR3 DNA reads TGTGCCAGCAGCCCTGGCCACAGTTCATTGACTGAAGCTTTCTTT.

With respect to this clonotype: A much larger clone is a single base away; this may be a read error. The chain uses TRBV7-9 and TRBJ2-1, with TRBD1 matching over 7 bases. The germline gives CDR1 SEHNR, CDR2 FQNEAQ (reference sequence). Germline trimming cut 5 bases from V and 5 bases from J; bases unmatched to any gene: 6. This CDR3 region has 14 residues. CDR3 sequence (DNA): TGTGCCAGCAGCCAGGACAGGTCACACAATGAGCAGTTCTTC. Translation gives CASSQDRSHNEQFF.

The chain combines TRBV28 with TRBJ2-7; D is possibly TRBD1 (6 bases). With 5 bases removed from V and 3 bases from J, the gap between germline ends came to 14 bases. CDR3 size: 14 residues. Germline V gene sequence: CDR1 MDHEN, CDR2 SYDVKM. The CDR3 protein is CASSGDRTYYEQYF. CDR3 DNA: TGTGCCAGCAGTGGAGACAGGACTTACTACGAGCAGTACTTC. Supplemented by reference TRBV28 and TRBJ2-7, the full variable domain reads DVKVTQSSRYLVKRTGEKVFLECVQDMDHENMFWYRQDPGLGLRLIYFSYDVKMKEKGDIPEGYSVSREKKERFSLILESASTNQTSMYLCASSGDRTYYEQYFGPGTRLTVT.

In this sample, this clonotype turned up many times. The chain carries TRBV7-2 and TRBJ2-3; D not certain. The germline gives CDR1 SGHTA, CDR2 FQGNSA. The length of the CDR3 is 16 residues. V shed 1 base and J shed 6 bases, with 17 bases lying between them. The CDR3 bases are TGTGCCAGCAGCTTAGGAGACACCCCAGTGAGCGATACGCAGTATTTT. Its protein is CASSLGDTPVSDTQYF.

This clonotype occurred a few times. The V and J genes are TRBV20-1 and TRBJ2-2; D is uncertain. There are 10 residues in the CDR3. Trimming left V 0 bases short and J 8 bases short, with 1 base between. Germline V gene data show CDR1 as DFQATT and CDR2 as SNEGSKA (reference sequence). As DNA, the CDR3 is TGCAGTGCTAGAGATGGGGAGCTGTTTTTT. Its protein product is CSARDGELFF.

V is TRBV18 and J is TRBJ1-1; D gene uncertain. Germline V lookup: CDR1 KGHSH, CDR2 LQKENI. This CDR3 region has 16 residues. V was pared by 2 bases and J by 1 base, with 14 bases between. CDR3 nucleotides: TGTGCCAGCTCACCAAGGACCGTTTGGACGAACACTGAAGCTTTCTTT. Its translation is CASSPRTVWTNTEAFF.

Many counts were recorded for this clonotype. The chain links TRBV7-2 to TRBJ2-5; TRBD2 might be the D (6 bases). The CDR3 sequence is 13 residues long. Looked up from germline, CDR1 is SGHTA and CDR2 is FQGNSA. V dropped 5 bases and J dropped 5 bases, with 12 bases sitting between them. CDR3 amino acids: CASSRIRGETQYF. Written as DNA, the CDR3 is TGTGCCAGCAGCCGAATCCGGGGGGAGACCCAGTACTTC.

Points on this clonotype: This may be a read error: a much more frequent sequence differs by one nucleotide. This chain connects TRBV2 to TRBJ1-5; unclear D gene. Germline assignment: CDR1 SNHLY and CDR2 FYNNEI. Trimming cost V 6 bases and J 5 bases, with 17 bases left between them. CDR3 size: 15 residues. In DNA, the CDR3 is TGTGCCAGCAGCCAAGAGTCCGGGATCGATCAGCCCCAGCATTTT. It translates to CASSQESGIDQPQHF.

The chain is built from TRBV11-3 and TRBJ2-3; 11 bases fit TRBD2. From germline, CDR1 is SGHNT and CDR2 YENEEA. V shed 5 bases, J shed 11 bases, and the junction held 12 bases outside the gene matches. CDR3 length: 15 residues. CDR3 protein: CASSPRLAGSNEQYF. CDR3 nucleotides: TGTGCCAGCAGCCCCCGACTAGCGGGATCTAATGAGCAGTATTTT.

This clonotype appeared many times. This chain uses TRBV5-6 with TRBJ2-3; 9 nucleotides match TRBD2. Germline values: CDR1 SGHDT, CDR2 YYEEEE. V trimming: 1 base; J trimming: 6 bases; junction bases outside the gene matches: 6. CDR3 length: 15 residues. The CDR3 DNA follows: TGTGCCAGCAGCTTGTCAGCGGGGGGCGCGGATACGCAGTATTTT. Amino acid sequence: CASSLSAGGADTQYF.

As regards this clonotype: An end of the junction does not agree with germline; a read error may underlie this. This chain joins TRBV4-1 and TRBJ1-1; 12 positions agree with TRBD1. Germline V gene data show CDR1 as MGHRA and CDR2 as YSYEKL. The CDR3 contains 15 residues. CDR3 loop: CASSPGQGANTEAFF. The CDR3, as DNA: TGTGCCAGCAGCCCGGGACAGGGGGCGAACACTGAAGCTTTCTTT.

J is TRBJ2-2 and V is TRBV11-3; TRBD2 agrees at 10 bases. The CDR3 runs to 18 residues. V lost 4 bases to trimming and J lost 7 bases; unmatched junction nucleotides: 15. Germline V lookup: CDR1 SGHNT, CDR2 YENEEA. For the CDR3, the DNA is TGTGCCAGCAGCTCCACTTTCGGGGCTAGCGGGGGCCACGGGGAGCTGTTTTTT. Translating gives CASSSTFGASGGHGELFF.

This clonotype was recorded many times. This rearrangement joins TRBV6-4 to TRBJ2-2; D is unresolved. V was shortened by 4 bases and J by 1 base, with 7 bases between the two germline ends. The CDR3 totals 14 residues. Germline V CDR1 and CDR2: MRHNA, SNTAGT. The CDR3 loop is CASSVWGNTGELFF. DNA of the CDR3: TGTGCCAGCAGTGTCTGGGGGAACACCGGGGAGCTGTTTTTT.